The clone carrying this TCR beta chain was seen at least ten times. Its antigen remains unidentified. These data come from a study of regulatory T cells in long-lasting Graves disease. General study findings and limits: Persistent disease was associated with favored TRBV28 usage and with favored use of TRBJ1-2 and TRBJ2-5.

Construction of the TCR beta libraries employed iRepertoire HTBI primers in conjunction with Arm-PCR of CDR3 regions. TCRdb independently ran MiXCR on the multiplex PCR reads; one entry per CDR3 protein. The data hold 440,000 or so distinct CDR3 sequences, with less than 20% observed a single time. The V gene's germline CDR1 is SGHRS and CDR2 YFSETQ. The length of the CDR3 is 18 residues. Trimming cost V 3 bases and J 2 bases, with 22 bases left between them. Time point specified: newly diagnosed GD, antithyroid drugs for less than 3 months. From PBMCs, RNA was extracted and then used to make the TCR library. This same sample was also part of a study on T cells in Graves' hyperthyroidism and ophthalmopathy. From that second work: The study enrolled patients aged 18 to 65 with newly diagnosed hyperthyroidism of under 2 months' duration.

This sample comprised peripheral blood mononuclear cells (PBMCs), obtained at new diagnosis, from a patient treated with antithyroid drugs. This sequence originates from a woman in her twenties or thirties with Graves disease. The rearrangement links TRBV5-1 to TRBJ2-3, with a tentative D call TRBD2 (5 bases). CDR3 in amino acids: CASSSNEPGDAPTDTQYF. The CDR3 DNA reads TGCGCCAGCAGCTCCAATGAGCCCGGGGATGCCCCCACAGATACGCAGTATTTT.